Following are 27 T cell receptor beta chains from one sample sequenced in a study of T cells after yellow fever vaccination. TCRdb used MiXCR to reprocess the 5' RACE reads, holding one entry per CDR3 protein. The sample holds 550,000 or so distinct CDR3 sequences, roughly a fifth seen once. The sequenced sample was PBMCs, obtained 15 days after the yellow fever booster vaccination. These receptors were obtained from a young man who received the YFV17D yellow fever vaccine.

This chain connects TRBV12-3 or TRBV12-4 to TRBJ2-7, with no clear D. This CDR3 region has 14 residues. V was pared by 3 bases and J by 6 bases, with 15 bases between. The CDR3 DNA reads TGTGCCAGCAGTTTTACAGCACCCTACGGCGAGCAGTACTTC. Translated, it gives CASSFTAPYGEQYF.

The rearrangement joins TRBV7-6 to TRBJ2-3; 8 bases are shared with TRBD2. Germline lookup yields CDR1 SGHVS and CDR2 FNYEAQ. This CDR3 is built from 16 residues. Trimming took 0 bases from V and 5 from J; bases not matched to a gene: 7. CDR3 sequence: CASSLAVAGSGDTQYF. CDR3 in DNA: TGTGCCAGCAGCTTAGCGGTAGCGGGAAGCGGAGATACGCAGTATTTT.

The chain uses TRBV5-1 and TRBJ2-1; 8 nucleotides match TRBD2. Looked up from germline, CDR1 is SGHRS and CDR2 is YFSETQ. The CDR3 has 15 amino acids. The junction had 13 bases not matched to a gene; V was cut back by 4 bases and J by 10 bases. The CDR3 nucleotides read TGCGCCAGCAGCCCGGCGGACCGGGAGGGCAGGGAGCAGTTCTTC. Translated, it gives CASSPADREGREQFF.

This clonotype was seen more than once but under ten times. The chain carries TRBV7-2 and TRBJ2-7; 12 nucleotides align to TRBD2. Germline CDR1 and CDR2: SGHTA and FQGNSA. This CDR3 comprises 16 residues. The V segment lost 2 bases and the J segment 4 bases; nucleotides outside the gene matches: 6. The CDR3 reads CASSLHPSGRGYEQYF. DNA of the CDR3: TGTGCCAGCAGCTTACATCCTAGCGGGAGGGGATACGAGCAGTACTTC.

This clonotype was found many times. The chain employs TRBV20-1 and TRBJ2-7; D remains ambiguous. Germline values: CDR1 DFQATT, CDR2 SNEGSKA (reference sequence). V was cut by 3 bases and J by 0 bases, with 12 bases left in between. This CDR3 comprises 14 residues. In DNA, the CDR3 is TGCAGTGCTAGGCCCAGCAGAAGCTCCTACGAGCAGTACTTC. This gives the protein CSARPSRSSYEQYF.

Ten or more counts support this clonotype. DNA for the CDR3: TGCAGTGCTAGAGTATTTGTGGGGGCTGAAGCTTTCTTT. Encoded protein: CSARVFVGAEAFF. The V and J genes are TRBV20-1 and TRBJ1-1; the D gene is possibly TRBD1 (5 bases). The V and J ends lost 1 base and 6 bases respectively, with 12 bases between them. The germline V gene encodes CDR1 DFQATT and CDR2 SNEGSKA (reference sequence). The CDR3 has 13 amino acids.

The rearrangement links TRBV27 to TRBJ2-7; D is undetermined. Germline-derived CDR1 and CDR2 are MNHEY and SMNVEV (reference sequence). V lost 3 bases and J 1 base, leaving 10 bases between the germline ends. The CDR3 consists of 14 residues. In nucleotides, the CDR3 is TGTGCCAGCAGTTTTAATGGACCTTCCTACGAGCAGTACTTC. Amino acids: CASSFNGPSYEQYF.

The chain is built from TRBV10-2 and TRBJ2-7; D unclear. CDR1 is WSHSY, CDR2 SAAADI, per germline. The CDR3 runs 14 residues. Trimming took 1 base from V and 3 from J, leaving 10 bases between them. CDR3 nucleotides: TGCGCCAGCAGTGAGTATTCAGGCGACTACGAGCAGTACTTC. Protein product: CASSEYSGDYEQYF.

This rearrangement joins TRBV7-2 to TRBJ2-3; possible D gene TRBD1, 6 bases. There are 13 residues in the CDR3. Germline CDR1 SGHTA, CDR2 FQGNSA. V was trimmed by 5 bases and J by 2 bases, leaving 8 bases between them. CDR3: CASSRQVTDTQYF. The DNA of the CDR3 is TGTGCCAGCAGCCGACAGGTCACAGATACGCAGTATTTT. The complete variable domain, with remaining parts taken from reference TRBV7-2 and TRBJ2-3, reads GAGVSQSPSNKVTEKGKDVELRCDPISGHTALYWYRQSLGQGLEFLIYFQGNSAPDKSGLPSDRFSAERTGGSVSTLTIQRTQQEDSAVYLCASSRQVTDTQYFGPGTRLTVL.

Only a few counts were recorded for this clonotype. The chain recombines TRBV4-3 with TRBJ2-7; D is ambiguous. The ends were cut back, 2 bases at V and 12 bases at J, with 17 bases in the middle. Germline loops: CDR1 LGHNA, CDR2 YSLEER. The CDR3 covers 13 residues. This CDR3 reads CASSQSRYAPLYF. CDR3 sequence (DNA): TGCGCCAGCAGCCAAAGTCGGTACGCCCCGCTGTACTTC.

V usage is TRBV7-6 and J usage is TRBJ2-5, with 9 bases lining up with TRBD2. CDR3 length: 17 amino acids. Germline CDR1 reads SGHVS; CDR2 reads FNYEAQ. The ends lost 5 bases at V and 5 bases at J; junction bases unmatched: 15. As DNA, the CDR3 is TGTGCCAGCAGCCCGGCCAGAACTAGCGGGTATTTTGAGACCCAGTACTTC. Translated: CASSPARTSGYFETQYF.

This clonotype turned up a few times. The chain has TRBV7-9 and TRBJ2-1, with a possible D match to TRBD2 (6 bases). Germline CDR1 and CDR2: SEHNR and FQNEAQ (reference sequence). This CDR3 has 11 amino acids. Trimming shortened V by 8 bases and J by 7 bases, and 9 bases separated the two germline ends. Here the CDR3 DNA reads TGTGCCAGCCTGCGGGGAAATGAGCAGTTCTTC. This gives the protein CASLRGNEQFF.

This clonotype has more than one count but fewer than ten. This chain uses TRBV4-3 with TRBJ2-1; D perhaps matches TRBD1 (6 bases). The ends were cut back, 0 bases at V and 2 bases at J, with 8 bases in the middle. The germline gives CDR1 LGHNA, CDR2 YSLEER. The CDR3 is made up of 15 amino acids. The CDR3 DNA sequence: TGCGCCAGCAGCCAAGATACAGGGCCCTACAATGAGCAGTTCTTC. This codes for CASSQDTGPYNEQFF.

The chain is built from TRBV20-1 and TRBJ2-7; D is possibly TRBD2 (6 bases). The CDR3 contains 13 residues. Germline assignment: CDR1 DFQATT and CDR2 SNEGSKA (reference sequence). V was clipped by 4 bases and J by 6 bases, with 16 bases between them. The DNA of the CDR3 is TGCAGTGCTATAGCCGTGGCGGGGAGCGAGCAGTACTTC. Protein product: CSAIAVAGSEQYF.

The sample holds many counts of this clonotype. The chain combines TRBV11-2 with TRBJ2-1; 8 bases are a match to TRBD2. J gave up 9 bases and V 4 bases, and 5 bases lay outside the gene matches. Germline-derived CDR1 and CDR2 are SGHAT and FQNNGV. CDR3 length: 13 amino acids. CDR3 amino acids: CASSSQRESEQFF. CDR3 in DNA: TGTGCCAGCAGCTCCCAGCGGGAGAGTGAGCAGTTCTTC. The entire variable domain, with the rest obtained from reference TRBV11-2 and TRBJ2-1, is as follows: EAGVAQSPRYKIIEKRQSVAFWCNPISGHATLYWYQQILGQGPKLLIQFQNNGVVDDSQLPKDRFSAERLKGVDSTLKIQPAKLEDSAVYLCASSSQRESEQFFGPGTRLTVL.

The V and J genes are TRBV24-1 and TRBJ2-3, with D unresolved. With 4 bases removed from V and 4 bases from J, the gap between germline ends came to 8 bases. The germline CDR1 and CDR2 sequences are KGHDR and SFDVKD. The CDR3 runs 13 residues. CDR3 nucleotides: TGTGCCACCAGTGACAGTTGGTCAGATACGCAGTATTTT. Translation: CATSDSWSDTQYF.

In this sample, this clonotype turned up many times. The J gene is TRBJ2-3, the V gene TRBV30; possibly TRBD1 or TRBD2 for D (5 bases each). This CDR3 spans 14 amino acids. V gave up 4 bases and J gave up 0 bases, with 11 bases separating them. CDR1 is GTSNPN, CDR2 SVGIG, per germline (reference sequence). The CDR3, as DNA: TGTGCCTGGAACCCCGGGGCTAGCACAGATACGCAGTATTTT. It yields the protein CAWNPGASTDTQYF.

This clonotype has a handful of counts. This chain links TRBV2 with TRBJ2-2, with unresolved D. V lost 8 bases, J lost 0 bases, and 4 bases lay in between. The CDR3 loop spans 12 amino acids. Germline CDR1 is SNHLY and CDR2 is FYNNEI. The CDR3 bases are TGTGCCAGCCGCCCGAACACCGGGGAGCTGTTTTTT. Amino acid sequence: CASRPNTGELFF.

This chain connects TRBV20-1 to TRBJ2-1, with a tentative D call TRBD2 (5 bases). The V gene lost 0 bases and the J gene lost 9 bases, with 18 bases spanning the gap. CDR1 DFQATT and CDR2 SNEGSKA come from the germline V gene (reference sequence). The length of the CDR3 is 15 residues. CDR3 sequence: CSARDPRTSTLEQFF. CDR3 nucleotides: TGCAGTGCTAGAGATCCCAGAACTAGTACCCTTGAGCAGTTCTTC.

The DNA for the CDR3 is TGCAGCGTGGACTCGACAGGGGGAAAGGGTCCACAGTTCTTC. Translating gives CSVDSTGGKGPQFF. The chain combines TRBV29-1 with TRBJ2-1, with 9 positions matching TRBD1. Germline V gene sequence: CDR1 SQVTM, CDR2 ANQGSEA. The trim removed 6 bases at V and 13 bases at J, leaving 16 bases unmatched. This CDR3 spans 14 amino acids.

The CDR3, as DNA: TGTGCCAGCAGCTCCCTTGTAGCGGGAGGCCACAATGAGCAGTTCTTC. Translating gives CASSSLVAGGHNEQFF. The chain employs TRBV7-9 and TRBJ2-1, with 10 bases aligning to TRBD2. With 4 bases clipped from V and 5 bases from J, the junction kept 8 bases outside the gene matches. Germline-derived CDR1 and CDR2 are SEHNR and FQNEAQ (reference sequence). This CDR3 region has 16 residues.

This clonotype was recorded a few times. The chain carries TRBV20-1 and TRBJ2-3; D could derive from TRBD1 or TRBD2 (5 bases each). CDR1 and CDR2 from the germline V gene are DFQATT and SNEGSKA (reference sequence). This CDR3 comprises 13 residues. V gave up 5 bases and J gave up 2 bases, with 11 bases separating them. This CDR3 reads CSAHGANTDTQYF. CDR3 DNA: TGCAGTGCTCACGGGGCTAACACAGATACGCAGTATTTT.

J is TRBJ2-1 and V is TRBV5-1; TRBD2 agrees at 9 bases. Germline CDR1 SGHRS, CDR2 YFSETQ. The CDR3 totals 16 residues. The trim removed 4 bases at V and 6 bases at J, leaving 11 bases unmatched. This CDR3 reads CASSLTLAGVSNEQFF. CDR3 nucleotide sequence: TGCGCCAGCAGCCTAACCTTAGCGGGAGTGTCCAATGAGCAGTTCTTC.

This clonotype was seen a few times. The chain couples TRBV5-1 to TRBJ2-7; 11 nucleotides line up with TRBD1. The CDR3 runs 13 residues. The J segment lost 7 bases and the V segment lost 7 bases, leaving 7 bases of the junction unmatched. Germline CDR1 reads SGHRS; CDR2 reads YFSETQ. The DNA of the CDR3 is TGCGCCAGCGTCGGGACAGGGGGATTTGAGCAGTACTTC. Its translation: CASVGTGGFEQYF.

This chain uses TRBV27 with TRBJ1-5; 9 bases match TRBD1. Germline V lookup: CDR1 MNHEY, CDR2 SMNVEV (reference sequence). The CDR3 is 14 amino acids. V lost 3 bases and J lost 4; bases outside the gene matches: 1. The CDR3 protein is CASSFGQGNQPQHF. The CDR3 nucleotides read TGTGCCAGCAGTTTTGGACAGGGGAATCAGCCCCAGCATTTT.

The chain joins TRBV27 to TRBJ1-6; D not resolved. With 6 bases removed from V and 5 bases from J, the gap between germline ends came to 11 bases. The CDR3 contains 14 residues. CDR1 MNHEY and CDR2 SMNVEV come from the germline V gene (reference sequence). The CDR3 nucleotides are TGTGCCAGCAGCCCAGGACCGGATAATTCACCCCTCCACTTT. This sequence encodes CASSPGPDNSPLHF.

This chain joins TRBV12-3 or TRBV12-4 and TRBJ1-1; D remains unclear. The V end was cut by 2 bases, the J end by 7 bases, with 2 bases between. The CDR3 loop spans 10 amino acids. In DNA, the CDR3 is TGTGCCAGCAGTTTACGTGAAGCTTTCTTT. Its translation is CASSLREAFF.